This T cell receptor beta chain was found in a study of T cells in Graves' hyperthyroidism and ophthalmopathy. A note on this clonotype: An end of the junction does not agree with germline; a read error may underlie this.

TCR beta CDR3 regions were amplified from RNA. The HTBI primer set was used in a first-round RT-PCR of the TCR CDR3. TCRdb re-called the multiplex PCR reads with MiXCR, one entry per CDR3 protein. The sample carries over 700,000 distinct CDR3 sequences, just over 35% recorded once. Germline values: CDR1 SEHNR, CDR2 FQNEAQ (reference sequence). The CDR3 is made up of 18 amino acids. This rearrangement joins TRBV7-9 to TRBJ2-5; 8 nucleotides match TRBD1. The receptor was derived from a woman aged 40 to 50 with Graves' hyperthyroidism. The sample taken for sequencing was blood. The DNA of the CDR3 is TGCGCCAGCAGCCAACAAAACTTAAGACAGGGGTTGGAAGAGACCCAGTACTTC. This translates into CASSQQNLRQGLEETQYF. Full variable domain (missing parts from reference TRBV7-9 and TRBJ2-5): DTGVSQNPRHKITKRGQNVTFRCDPISEHNRLYWYRQTLGQGPEFLTYFQNEAQLEKSRLLSDRFSAERPKGSFSTLEIQRTEQGDSAMYLCASSQQNLRQGLEETQYFGPGTRLLVL.